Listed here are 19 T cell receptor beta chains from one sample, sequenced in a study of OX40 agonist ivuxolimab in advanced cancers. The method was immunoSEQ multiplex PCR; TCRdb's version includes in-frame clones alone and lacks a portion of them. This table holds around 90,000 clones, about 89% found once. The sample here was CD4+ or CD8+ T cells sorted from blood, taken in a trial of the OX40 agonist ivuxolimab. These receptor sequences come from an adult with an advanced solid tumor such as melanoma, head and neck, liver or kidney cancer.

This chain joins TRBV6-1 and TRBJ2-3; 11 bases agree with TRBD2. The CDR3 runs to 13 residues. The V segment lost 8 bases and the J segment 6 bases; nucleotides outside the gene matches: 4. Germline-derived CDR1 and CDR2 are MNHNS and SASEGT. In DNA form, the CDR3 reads TGTGCCAGCCATAGCGGGAGGGCGGATACGCAGTATTTT. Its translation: CASHSGRADTQYF.

The CDR3 reads CASSTQGRGEAFF. The DNA of the CDR3 is TGTGCCAGCAGTACACAGGGTCGTGGTGAAGCTTTCTTT. The J gene is TRBJ1-1, the V gene TRBV6-6, with a tentative D call TRBD1 (6 bases). V dropped 5 bases and J dropped 7 bases, with 14 bases sitting between them. Germline loops: CDR1 MNHNY, CDR2 SVGAGI (reference sequence). The CDR3 totals 13 residues.

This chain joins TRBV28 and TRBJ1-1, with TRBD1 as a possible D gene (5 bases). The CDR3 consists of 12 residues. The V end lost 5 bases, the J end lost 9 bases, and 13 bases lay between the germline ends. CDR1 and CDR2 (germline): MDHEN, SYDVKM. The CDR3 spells CASSLGTAQAFF. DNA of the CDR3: TGTGCCAGCAGTCTGGGGACCGCACAAGCTTTCTTT.

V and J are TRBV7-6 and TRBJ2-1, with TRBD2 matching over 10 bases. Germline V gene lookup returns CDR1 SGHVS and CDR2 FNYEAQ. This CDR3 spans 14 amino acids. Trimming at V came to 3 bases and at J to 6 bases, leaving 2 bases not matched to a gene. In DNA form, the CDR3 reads TGTGCCAGCAGCTTTCTAGCGGGAGTCAATGAGCAGTTCTTC. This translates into CASSFLAGVNEQFF.

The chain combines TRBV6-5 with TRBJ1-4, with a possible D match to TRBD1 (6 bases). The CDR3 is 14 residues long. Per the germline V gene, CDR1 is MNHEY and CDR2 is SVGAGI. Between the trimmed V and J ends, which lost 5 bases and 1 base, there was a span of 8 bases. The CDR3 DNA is TGTGCCAGCAGTAGGGGGGGAACTAATGAAAAACTGTTTTTT. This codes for CASSRGGTNEKLFF.

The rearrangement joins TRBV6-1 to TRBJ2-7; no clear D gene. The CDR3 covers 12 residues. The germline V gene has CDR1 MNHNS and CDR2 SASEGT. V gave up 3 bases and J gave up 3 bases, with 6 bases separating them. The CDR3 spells CASSDRNYEQYV. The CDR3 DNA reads TGTGCCAGCAGTGACAGGAACTACGAGCAGTACGTC.

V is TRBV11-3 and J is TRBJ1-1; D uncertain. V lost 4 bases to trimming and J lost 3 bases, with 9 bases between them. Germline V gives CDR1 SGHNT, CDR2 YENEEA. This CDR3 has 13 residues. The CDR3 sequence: CASSSESDTEAFF. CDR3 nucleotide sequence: TGTGCCAGCAGCTCCGAGAGTGACACTGAAGCTTTCTTT.

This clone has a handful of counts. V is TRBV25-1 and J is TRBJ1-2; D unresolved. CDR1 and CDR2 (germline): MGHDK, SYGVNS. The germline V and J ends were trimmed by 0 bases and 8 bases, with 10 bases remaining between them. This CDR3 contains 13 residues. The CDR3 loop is CASSEYAALGYTF. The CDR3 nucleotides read TGTGCCAGCAGTGAATATGCCGCACTCGGCTACACCTTC.

CDR3 coding DNA: TGCGCCAGCAGCTTCACATCCTGGACAGGAACACGCACAGATACGCAGTATTTT. Its translation: CASSFTSWTGTRTDTQYF. The genes are TRBV5-1 and TRBJ2-3, with 7 nucleotides matching TRBD1. J lost 1 base, V lost 2 bases, and 13 bases had no gene match. Germline CDR1 is SGHRS and CDR2 is YFSETQ. CDR3 length: 18 residues.

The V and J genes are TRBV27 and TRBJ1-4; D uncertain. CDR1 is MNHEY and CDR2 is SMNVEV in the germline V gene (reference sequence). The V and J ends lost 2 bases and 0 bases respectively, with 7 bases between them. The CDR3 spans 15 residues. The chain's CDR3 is CASSLTRATNEKLFF. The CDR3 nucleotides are TGTGCCAGCAGTTTAACAAGAGCAACTAATGAAAAACTGTTTTTT.

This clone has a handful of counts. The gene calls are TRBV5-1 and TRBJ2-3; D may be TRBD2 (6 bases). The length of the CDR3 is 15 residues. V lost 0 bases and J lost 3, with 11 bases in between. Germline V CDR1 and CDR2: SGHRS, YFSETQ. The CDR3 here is CASSLDGSTTDTQYF. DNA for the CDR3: TGCGCCAGCAGCTTGGACGGGAGTACGACAGATACGCAGTATTTT.

The CDR3 spells CASSTPREGSTDTQYF. The CDR3 region has the DNA TGTGCCAGCAGTACCCCCAGGGAGGGGAGCACAGATACGCAGTATTTT. This chain connects TRBV27 to TRBJ2-3; TRBD2 aligns across 7 bases. The CDR3 length is 16 residues. Germline lookup yields CDR1 MNHEY and CDR2 SMNVEV (reference sequence). V trimming: 5 bases; J trimming: 0 bases; junction bases outside the gene matches: 8.

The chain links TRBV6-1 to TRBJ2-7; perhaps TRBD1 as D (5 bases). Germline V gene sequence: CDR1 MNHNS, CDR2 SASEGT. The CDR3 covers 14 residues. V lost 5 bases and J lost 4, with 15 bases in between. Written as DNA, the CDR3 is TGTGCCAGCAGTCCTTTTCAGGGTGGATACGAGCAGTACTTC. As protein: CASSPFQGGYEQYF.

The CDR3 is CAIDSGQNTGELFF. The CDR3 bases are TGTGCCATCGATTCAGGTCAGAACACCGGGGAGCTGTTTTTT. The V gene is TRBV10-3, the J gene TRBJ2-2; D uncertain. CDR3 length equals 14 residues. The germline CDR1 and CDR2 sequences are ENHRY and SYGVKD. V dropped 8 bases and J dropped 1 base, with 11 bases sitting between them.

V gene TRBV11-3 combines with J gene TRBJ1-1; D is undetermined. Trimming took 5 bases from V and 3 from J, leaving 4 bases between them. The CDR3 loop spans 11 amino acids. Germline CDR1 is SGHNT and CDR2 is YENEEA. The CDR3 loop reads CASSPDTEAFF. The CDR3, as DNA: TGTGCCAGCAGCCCGGACACTGAAGCTTTCTTT.

For the CDR3, the DNA is TGTGCCAGTAGTGCGGGGGCACGGTATGGCTACACCTTC. Translated, it gives CASSAGARYGYTF. This chain connects TRBV19 to TRBJ1-2; maybe TRBD1 (6 bases). With 5 bases removed from V and 5 bases from J, the gap between germline ends came to 12 bases. The CDR3 totals 13 residues. The germline CDR1 and CDR2 sequences are LNHDA and SQIVND (reference sequence).

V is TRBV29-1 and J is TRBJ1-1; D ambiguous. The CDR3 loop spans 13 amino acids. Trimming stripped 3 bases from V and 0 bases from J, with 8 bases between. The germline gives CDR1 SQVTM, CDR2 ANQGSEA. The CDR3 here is CSVDHSMNTEAFF. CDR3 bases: TGCAGCGTTGATCATTCCATGAACACTGAAGCTTTCTTT.

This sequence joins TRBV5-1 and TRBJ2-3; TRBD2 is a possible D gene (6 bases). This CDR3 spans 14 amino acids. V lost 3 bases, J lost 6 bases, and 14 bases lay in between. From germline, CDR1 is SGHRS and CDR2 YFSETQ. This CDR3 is CASSYSGGGDTQYF. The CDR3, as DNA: TGCGCCAGCAGCTATAGCGGTGGGGGGGATACGCAGTATTTT.

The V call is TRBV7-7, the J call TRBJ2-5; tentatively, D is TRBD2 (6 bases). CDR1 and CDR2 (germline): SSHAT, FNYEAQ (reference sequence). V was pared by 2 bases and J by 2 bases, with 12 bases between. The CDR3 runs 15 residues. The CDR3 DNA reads TGTGCCAGCAGCTTATCGGGGGTGGAGCAAGAGACCCAGTACTTC. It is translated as CASSLSGVEQETQYF.